This TCR beta chain emerged from a study of blood T cell repertoires in COVID-19. Data came from immunoSEQ multiplex PCR; TCRdb stores just in-frame clones and leaves some out. The sample lists about 250,000 clones; approximately 89% were seen once. Germline V lookup: CDR1 KGHDR, CDR2 SFDVKD. The CDR3 sequence is 13 residues long. The V end was cut by 3 bases, the J end by 3 bases, with 7 bases between. Material for sequencing was peripheral blood. This sequence originates from a woman in her 30s with COVID-19, enrolled during active disease. The chain uses TRBV24-1 and TRBJ2-5, with D maybe TRBD1 (5 bases). CDR3 sequence reads: CATSDRGEETQYF. Written as DNA, the CDR3 is TGTGCCACCAGTGATAGGGGCGAAGAGACCCAGTACTTC.